This T cell receptor (beta chain) was retrieved from a study of blood T cell repertoires in COVID-19. Background on the study: COVID-19 samples collected from the United States, Italy and Spain covered acute and convalescent phases.

CDR1 and CDR2 from the germline V gene are LNHDA and SQIVND (reference sequence). The V and J ends lost 3 bases and 5 bases respectively, with 16 bases between them. There are 15 residues in the CDR3. Sequenced by immunoSEQ multiplex PCR; TCRdb stores in-frame clones only, minus some. Altogether approximately 200,000 clones are present, 75% to 90% being singletons, with the ten largest covering 2% to 2.5%. Resolution of symptoms, clearance, or two negative PCRs was present in recovered Cohort 3 donors. The V call is TRBV19, the J call TRBJ1-1; tentatively, D is TRBD1 (6 bases). The sequence derives from a woman under 40 who had recovered from COVID-19. Sequencing was performed on PBMCs or T cells enriched from blood (not recorded which). DNA for the CDR3: TGTGCCAGTAGTATTCGGCGGGGGCGGAGGACTGAAGCTTTCTTT. This sequence encodes CASSIRRGRRTEAFF.